This T cell receptor beta chain was recorded in a study of radiation and T cells in renal cell carcinoma. Study information: Nephrectomy followed 15 Gy stereotactic body radiation by 4 weeks.

V lost 1 base, J lost 10 bases, and 6 bases stayed unmatched. Germline-derived CDR1 and CDR2 are SGHTA and FQGNSA. The CDR3 covers 15 residues. Time point specified: baseline pretreatment blood. The treatment is: 15 Gy SBRT to primary tumor, nephrectomy 4 weeks later. Serial blood draws occurred at baseline and 2 and 4 weeks post-SBRT. The study's findings and limits: From baseline, blood top tumor clonotypes peaked at 2 weeks post-radiation.

Clones were read by immunoSEQ multiplex PCR, and TCRdb kept only the in-frame ones, dropping some. This sample has 95,000 to 150,000 clones, with about four fifths found just once. A note on this clone: The antigen remains undetermined.

V usage is TRBV7-2 and J usage is TRBJ2-1; 11 bases are shared with TRBD2. This sample comprised blood, obtained from a patient whose treatment included radiotherapy and nephrectomy. This sequence was found in a woman in her fifties or sixties with renal cell carcinoma. The CDR3 DNA reads as TGTGCCAGCAGCTTAGGAACTAGCGGGAGCAGCGAGCAGTTCTTC. It translates to CASSLGTSGSSEQFF. The entire variable domain, with the rest obtained from reference TRBV7-2 and TRBJ2-1, is as follows: GAGVSQSPSNKVTEKGKDVELRCDPISGHTALYWYRQSLGQGLEFLIYFQGNSAPDKSGLPSDRFSAERTGGSVSTLTIQRTQQEDSAVYLCASSLGTSGSSEQFFGPGTRLTVL.